This passage covers 26 T cell receptor beta chains from one sample sequenced in a study of shared clonotypes between healthy human individuals. The naive CD8 fraction comprised CD45RO-negative cells positively selected for CCR7 and excluded terminally differentiated effector memory CD45RA+ cells. The method was immunoSEQ multiplex PCR; TCRdb's version includes in-frame clones alone and lacks a portion of them. The sample holds around 1.9 million clones, roughly 95% seen once. Sequenced sample: naive CD8+ T cells from PBMCs. All receptors come from a man between 18 and 35 years old in good health. Some clones in this sample may be carry-over from other donors' samples.

In this sample, this clone turned up a few times. J is TRBJ2-2 and V is TRBV29-1, with D perhaps matching TRBD1 (6 bases). This CDR3 has 12 amino acids. With 6 bases removed from V and 7 bases from J, the gap between germline ends came to 12 bases. Germline-derived CDR1 and CDR2 are SQVTM and ANQGSEA. The CDR3 spells CSVHRVGGELFF. DNA of the CDR3: TGCAGCGTCCACAGGGTGGGCGGGGAGCTGTTTTTT.

V gene TRBV27 combines with J gene TRBJ2-7; TRBD1 matches at 8 bases. With 5 bases clipped from V and 0 bases from J, the junction kept 9 bases outside the gene matches. CDR1 and CDR2 (germline): MNHEY, SMNVEV (reference sequence). This CDR3 comprises 16 residues. As DNA, the CDR3 is TGTGCCAGCAGTCCAAGCGCGGGACAGGTCTCCTACGAGCAGTACTTC. Its translation: CASSPSAGQVSYEQYF.

The V gene is TRBV7-7, the J gene TRBJ2-5; D may be TRBD2 (6 bases). V shed 5 bases and J shed 0 bases, with 10 bases lying between them. The CDR3 runs 14 residues. Germline V CDR1 and CDR2: SSHAT, FNYEAQ (reference sequence). The CDR3 region is CASSHLAHQETQYF. For the CDR3, the DNA is TGTGCCAGCAGCCACCTAGCGCACCAAGAGACCCAGTACTTC.

This chain links TRBV19 with TRBJ2-6, with D uncertain. Germline CDR1 is LNHDA and CDR2 is SQIVND (reference sequence). This CDR3 region has 13 residues. V shed 3 bases and J shed 1 base, with 1 base lying between them. The CDR3, as DNA: TGTGCCAGTAGTATGTCTGGGGCCAACGTCCTGACTTTC. As protein: CASSMSGANVLTF.

The table lists this clone with a count of one. The CDR3 protein is CASGTGAGYTF. The DNA of the CDR3 is TGCGCCAGCGGGACAGGGGCTGGCTACACCTTC. The gene calls are TRBV5-1 and TRBJ1-2, with TRBD1 matching over 10 bases. The germline V gene has CDR1 SGHRS and CDR2 YFSETQ. This CDR3 has 11 amino acids. J lost 7 bases, V lost 7 bases, and 1 base had no gene match. Filled out from reference TRBV5-1 and TRBJ1-2, the complete variable domain reads KAGVTQTPRYLIKTRGQQVTLSCSPISGHRSVSWYQQTPGQGLQFLFEYFSETQRNKGNFPGRFSGRQFSNSRSEMNVSTLELGDSALYLCASGTGAGYTFGSGTRLTVV.

The chain links TRBV6-5 to TRBJ2-7; a possible D gene is TRBD2 (6 bases). V lost 6 bases to trimming and J lost 1 base, with 10 bases between them. Germline values: CDR1 MNHEY, CDR2 SVGAGI. This CDR3 has 13 amino acids. In DNA, the CDR3 is TGTGCCAGCAGCCCCGGGAGTTCCTACGAGCAGTACTTC. Translating it yields CASSPGSSYEQYF.

The chain has TRBV4-1 and TRBJ1-1; TRBD1 agrees at 9 bases. The CDR3 sequence is 17 residues long. Trimming took 0 bases from V and 5 from J; bases not matched to a gene: 10. Germline values: CDR1 MGHRA, CDR2 YSYEKL. The CDR3, as DNA: TGCGCCAGCAGCCAAGATCGGGGCAAGACAGGGGGGACTGAAGCTTTCTTT. It encodes CASSQDRGKTGGTEAFF.

The V call is TRBV2, the J call TRBJ2-1; 7 bases are a match to TRBD2. Germline trimming cut 0 bases from V and 0 bases from J; bases unmatched to any gene: 5. Germline V gene lookup returns CDR1 SNHLY and CDR2 FYNNEI. The CDR3 runs 17 residues. CDR3 protein: CASSEALASGSYNEQFF. CDR3 bases: TGTGCCAGCAGTGAAGCCCTCGCTAGCGGCTCCTACAATGAGCAGTTCTTC.

The chain employs TRBV7-6 and TRBJ2-2; D uncertain. V lost 5 bases and J lost 0, with 13 bases in between. CDR1 is SGHVS and CDR2 is FNYEAQ in the germline V gene. The CDR3 runs to 16 residues. CDR3 loop: CASSPGPGPNTGELFF. The DNA for the CDR3 is TGTGCCAGCAGCCCAGGACCGGGCCCGAACACCGGGGAGCTGTTTTTT.

This clone was counted a single time. The rearrangement uses TRBV15 and TRBJ2-1; D unclear. The CDR3 extends over 14 amino acids. CDR1 LNHNV and CDR2 YYDKDF come from the germline V gene (reference sequence). The V and J ends lost 3 bases and 3 bases respectively, with 9 bases between them. CDR3 coding DNA: TGTGCCACCAGCAGCGTGATTCACTACAATGAGCAGTTCTTC. Residues: CATSSVIHYNEQFF.

This clone was picked up one time. The same CDR3 can be traced to other DNA sequences in this sample. This chain uses TRBV7-9 with TRBJ1-1, with TRBD1 matching over 8 bases. Germline CDR1 is SEHNR and CDR2 is FQNEAQ (reference sequence). The CDR3 has 14 residues. The J segment lost 1 base and the V segment lost 7 bases, leaving 5 bases of the junction unmatched. DNA of the CDR3: TGTGCCAGCAACCTCCAGGGGGCGAACACTGAAGCTTTCTTT. Its translation: CASNLQGANTEAFF.

The chain links TRBV7-3 to TRBJ2-2; the match to TRBD2 covers 8 bases. V shed 5 bases and J 1 base; nucleotides not matched to a gene: 6. The germline V gene has CDR1 SGHTA and CDR2 FQGTGA. This CDR3 is built from 16 residues. The CDR3 sequence: CASSQNSGENTGELFF. CDR3 nucleotide sequence: TGTGCCAGCAGCCAAAATAGCGGGGAGAACACCGGGGAGCTGTTTTTT.

The chain links TRBV5-1 to TRBJ1-2, with D tentatively TRBD1 (5 bases). Germline V lookup: CDR1 SGHRS, CDR2 YFSETQ. Deletions cut 4 bases from V and 4 bases from J, with 17 bases between. The length of the CDR3 is 15 residues. This CDR3 is CASSPEARVTYGYTF. The CDR3 DNA follows: TGCGCCAGCAGCCCCGAGGCCAGGGTTACCTATGGCTACACCTTC.

The chain combines TRBV19 with TRBJ2-5; D remains unclear. The CDR3 consists of 14 residues. The germline V gene has CDR1 LNHDA and CDR2 SQIVND (reference sequence). The V and J ends lost 0 bases and 1 base respectively, with 6 bases between them. The CDR3 nucleotides read TGTGCCAGTAGTATAGAGTTTTTCCAAGAGACCCAGTACTTC. Encoded protein: CASSIEFFQETQYF.

The V gene is TRBV28, the J gene TRBJ1-4, with D perhaps TRBD1 (5 bases). Trimming shortened V by 6 bases and J by 7 bases, and 18 bases separated the two germline ends. Germline V gene data show CDR1 as MDHEN and CDR2 as SYDVKM. This CDR3 spans 15 amino acids. CDR3 loop: CASSLPGPRREKLFF. The DNA of the CDR3 is TGTGCCAGCAGCCTCCCGGGGCCCCGGCGTGAAAAACTGTTTTTT.

This sequence joins TRBV14 and TRBJ2-3; D is unclear. CDR1 is SGHDN, CDR2 FVKESK, per germline. The V end lost 3 bases, the J end lost 6 bases, and 7 bases lay between the germline ends. The CDR3 is 12 residues long. CDR3 coding DNA: TGTGCCAGCAGCCACTTAATTGATACGCAGTATTTT. Translated, it gives CASSHLIDTQYF.

V is TRBV7-2 and J is TRBJ2-7; D gene unclear. V was trimmed by 4 bases and J by 0 bases, leaving 13 bases between them. This CDR3 is 15 amino acids long. Germline assignment: CDR1 SGHTA and CDR2 FQGNSA. In DNA form, the CDR3 reads TGTGCCAGCAGCTCATATTTAGGCGGCTCCTACGAGCAGTACTTC. Translation: CASSSYLGGSYEQYF.

This clone was found once. The V gene is TRBV5-6, the J gene TRBJ2-7; 9 bases match TRBD2. The CDR3 runs 16 residues. Germline lookup yields CDR1 SGHDT and CDR2 YYEEEE. J lost 0 bases, V lost 3 bases, and 7 bases had no gene match. The CDR3 region is CASSYTSGGHSYEQYF. In DNA form, the CDR3 reads TGTGCCAGCAGCTACACCAGCGGGGGGCACTCCTACGAGCAGTACTTC.

The rearrangement joins TRBV27 to TRBJ2-7; unclear D gene. Germline values: CDR1 MNHEY, CDR2 SMNVEV (reference sequence). V was clipped by 3 bases and J by 3 bases, with 27 bases between them. This CDR3 contains 19 residues. CDR3 bases: TGTGCCAGCAGTTTTGGGCCCCCTAGTTCCAATCCCTTAAACTACGAGCAGTACTTC. Amino acid sequence: CASSFGPPSSNPLNYEQYF.

V usage is TRBV10-1 and J usage is TRBJ1-1; 9 nucleotides match TRBD1. This CDR3 region has 12 residues. The J segment lost 7 bases and the V segment lost 8 bases, leaving 5 bases of the junction unmatched. Germline CDR1 and CDR2: WNHNN and SYGVQD (reference sequence). In DNA form, the CDR3 reads TGCGCCAGCCGGGACAGGGCCGGTGAAGCTTTCTTT. Its protein product is CASRDRAGEAFF.

This chain uses TRBV19 with TRBJ2-5; D may be TRBD1 or TRBD2 (5 bases each). Germline V gene sequence: CDR1 LNHDA, CDR2 SQIVND (reference sequence). V was shortened by 2 bases and J by 5 bases, with 9 bases between the two germline ends. The CDR3 has 13 residues. The CDR3 DNA follows: TGTGCCAGTAGTATACTAGGGACCGAGACCCAGTACTTC. As protein: CASSILGTETQYF.

V usage is TRBV4-1 and J usage is TRBJ2-7; D is perhaps TRBD2 (5 bases). Trimming left V 4 bases short and J 5 bases short, with 15 bases between. From germline, CDR1 is MGHRA and CDR2 YSYEKL. The CDR3 consists of 14 residues. CDR3 in amino acids: CASSLISGSDEQYF. CDR3 coding DNA: TGCGCCAGCAGCCTCATTAGTGGGAGCGACGAGCAGTACTTC.

This chain connects TRBV10-3 to TRBJ1-2; 7 bases match TRBD1. Germline CDR1 reads ENHRY; CDR2 reads SYGVKD. The CDR3 length is 15 residues. V shed 3 bases, J shed 4 bases, and the junction held 8 bases outside the gene matches. The DNA of the CDR3 is TGTGCCATCAGTGAACCGACAGGACAGGTCTATGGCTACACCTTC. It translates to CAISEPTGQVYGYTF.

The gene calls are TRBV11-1 and TRBJ2-5, with 8 nucleotides matching TRBD2. The J call may be incorrect, as the DNA end agrees better with TRBJ2-7. From germline, CDR1 is SGHAT and CDR2 FQDESV (reference sequence). The CDR3 is 13 amino acids. The CDR3 coding sequence is TGTGCCAGCAGTGGACTAGCAACCTACGAGCAGTACTTC. Encoded protein: CASSGLATYEQYF.

The J gene is TRBJ1-2, the V gene TRBV27; TRBD1 is a possible D gene (6 bases). Germline V lookup: CDR1 MNHEY, CDR2 SMNVEV (reference sequence). The germline V and J ends were trimmed by 8 bases and 5 bases, with 15 bases remaining between them. This CDR3 comprises 13 residues. CDR3 region: CASGEAGVYGYTF. The CDR3 DNA is TGTGCCAGCGGGGAGGCAGGGGTGTATGGCTACACCTTC.

CDR3 nucleotides: TGCGCCAGCAGCCAAGGGGTTGCCCCTTACAATGAGCAGTTCTTC. It encodes CASSQGVAPYNEQFF. The chain couples TRBV4-3 to TRBJ2-1, with unresolved D. Per the germline V gene, CDR1 is LGHNA and CDR2 is YSLEER. V shed 1 base and J shed 4 bases, with 11 bases lying between them. This CDR3 has 15 amino acids.